This T cell receptor (beta chain) was sequenced for a study of CD8 T cells in Susac syndrome. It was with random hexamers that roughly 0.5 to 1 ug RNA was reverse transcribed. TCRdb used MiXCR to reprocess the immunoSEQ multiplex PCR reads, holding one entry per CDR3 protein. This repertoire shows 160,000 or so distinct CDR3 sequences, about 91% found once; its top ten account for about 0.073%. V was trimmed by 0 bases and J by 6 bases, leaving 16 bases between them. There are 16 residues in the CDR3. Germline CDR1 reads SGHRS; CDR2 reads YFSETQ. Controls matched for age and sex were healthy donors. This TCR derives from a human donor in good health. V usage is TRBV5-1 and J usage is TRBJ2-4; D is possibly TRBD1 or TRBD2 (5 bases each). The sample consisted of CD4+ T cells from PBMCs. CDR3 in DNA: TGCGCCAGCAGCTTGGGGGGGACGGCCGCGGGAAACATTCAGTACTTC. It codes for CASSLGGTAAGNIQYF.